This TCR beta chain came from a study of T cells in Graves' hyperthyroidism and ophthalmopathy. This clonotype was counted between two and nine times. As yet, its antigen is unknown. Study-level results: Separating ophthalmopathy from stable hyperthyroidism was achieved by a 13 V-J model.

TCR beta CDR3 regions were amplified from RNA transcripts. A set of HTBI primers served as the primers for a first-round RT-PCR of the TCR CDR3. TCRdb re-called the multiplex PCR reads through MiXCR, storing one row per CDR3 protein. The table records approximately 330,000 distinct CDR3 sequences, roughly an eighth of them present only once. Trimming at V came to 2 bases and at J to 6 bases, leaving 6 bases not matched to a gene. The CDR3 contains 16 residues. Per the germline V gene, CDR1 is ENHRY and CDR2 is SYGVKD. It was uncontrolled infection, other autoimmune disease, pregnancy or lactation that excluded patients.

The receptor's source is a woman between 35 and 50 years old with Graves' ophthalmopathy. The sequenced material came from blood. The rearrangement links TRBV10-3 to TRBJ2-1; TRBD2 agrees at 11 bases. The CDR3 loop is CAISEATSGSINEQFF. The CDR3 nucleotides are TGTGCCATCAGTGAGGCCACTAGCGGGAGTATCAATGAGCAGTTCTTC.